The rows below give T cell receptor beta chains drawn from one sample of a study of shared clonotypes between healthy human individuals. Profiling relied on immunoSEQ multiplex PCR, and the TCRdb table lists in-frame clones only, not all of them. The sample yields some 2.3 million clones, more than 85% seen once. The sample comprised naive CD4+ T cells from PBMCs. These receptors all stem from a man between 18 and 35 years old in good health. Some clones in this sample may be carry-over from other donors' samples. Each CDR3 is given with its conserved first and last residue. A D gene is named only where the DNA matches it firmly. Clone sizes are given selectively: once, few, many, or a class where the clone is expanded.

>TRBJ2-3|-|TRBD2|TRBV18
CASSPNQGGHFPDTQYF
TGTGCCAGCTCACCCAATCAGGGAGGGCATTTTCCAGATACGCAGTATTTT
>TRBJ1-2|-|-|TRBV27
CASSVRGNYGYTF
TGTGCCAGCAGTGTGCGGGGTAACTATGGCTACACCTTC
>TRBJ2-3|once|-|TRBV13
CASSLGQGHSTDTQYF
TGTGCCAGCAGCTTAGGTCAGGGGCATAGCACAGATACGCAGTATTTT
>TRBJ2-3|-|-|TRBV2
CAQHLAGNQGDTQYF
TGTGCTCAACACCTGGCGGGGAACCAGGGAGATACGCAGTATTTT
>TRBJ2-7|-|TRBD1|TRBV6-6
CASSPPDRGGNEQYF
TGTGCCAGCAGCCCACCGGACAGGGGTGGCAACGAGCAGTACTTC
>TRBJ2-1|-|TRBD2|TRBV18
CASSPPPRLAADNEQFF
TGTGCCAGCTCACCACCCCCCCGACTAGCGGCAGACAATGAGCAGTTCTTC
>TRBJ2-6|-|-|TRBV30
CAWSVQGPGANVLTF
TGTGCCTGGAGTGTACAAGGGCCTGGGGCCAACGTCCTGACTTTC
>TRBJ1-1|-|-|TRBV18
CASSPLPREDTEAFF
TGTGCCAGCTCACCCTTACCCAGGGAGGACACTGAAGCTTTCTTT
>TRBJ2-7|-|-|TRBV9
CASSVGVGPYEQYF
TGTGCCAGCAGCGTAGGCGTCGGACCCTACGAGCAGTACTTC
>TRBJ1-5|-|-|TRBV7-9
CASSFAGAGNQPQHF
TGTGCCAGCAGCTTCGCAGGGGCAGGCAATCAGCCCCAGCATTTT
>TRBJ2-5|-|-|TRBV7-9
CASSLLFRDPGGTQYF
TGTGCCAGCAGCTTACTCTTCAGGGACCCCGGGGGGACCCAGTACTTC
>TRBJ1-1|-|-|TRBV28
CASSSDGGMNTEAFF
TGTGCCAGCAGTTCTGACGGGGGCATGAACACTGAAGCTTTCTTT
>TRBJ1-4|once|-|TRBV4-3
CASSQTGSEKLFF
TGCGCCAGCAGCCAAACGGGGTCCGAAAAACTGTTTTTT
>TRBJ1-2|-|-|TRBV18
CASSPNNHYTF
TGTGCCAGCTCACCAAACAACCACTACACCTTC
>TRBJ2-7|-|TRBD1|TRBV5-1
CASSPGFTGAAYEQYF
TGCGCCAGCAGCCCGGGCTTCACAGGGGCGGCCTACGAGCAGTACTTC
>TRBJ2-5|-|TRBD1|TRBV5-1
CASSYSGTGATQYF
TGCGCCAGCAGCTACTCCGGGACAGGCGCTACCCAGTACTTC
>TRBJ2-5|-|-|TRBV18
CASSPDILETQYF
TGTGCCAGCTCACCAGACATATTGGAGACCCAGTACTTC
>TRBJ2-1|-|TRBD2|TRBV28
CASSFSGSSYNEQFF
TGTGCCAGCAGTTTTAGCGGGAGCTCCTACAATGAGCAGTTCTTC
>TRBJ2-1|-|-|TRBV6-5
CASSSGTRYNEQFF
TGTGCCAGCAGTTCAGGGACCAGGTACAATGAGCAGTTCTTC
>TRBJ1-1|-|-|TRBV27
CASSLWLNTEAFF
TGTGCCAGCAGTTTATGGCTGAACACTGAAGCTTTCTTT
>TRBJ2-2|-|-|TRBV29-1
CSVWWAGELFF
TGCAGCGTCTGGTGGGCCGGGGAGCTGTTTTTT
>TRBJ1-5|few|TRBD1|TRBV6-1
CASSRDRGGQPQHF
TGTGCCAGCAGTAGGGACAGGGGTGGTCAGCCCCAGCATTTT
>TRBJ2-2|once|TRBD1|TRBV27
CASSPQGAGELFF
TGTGCCAGCAGTCCCCAGGGGGCCGGGGAGCTGTTTTTT
>TRBJ1-5|-|TRBD1|TRBV7-2
CASSPIVRGGRENQPQHF
TGTGCCAGCAGCCCCATAGTTCGAGGGGGCAGGGAAAATCAGCCCCAGCATTTT
>TRBJ2-5|-|TRBD2|TRBV5-1
CASSLSGLAGPGETQYF
TGCGCCAGCAGCTTGAGTGGACTAGCGGGACCTGGGGAGACCCAGTACTTC
>TRBJ1-2|-|TRBD1|TRBV28
CATHTGGTKRGYTF
TGTGCCACCCATACAGGGGGCACCAAACGTGGCTACACCTTC
>TRBJ2-7|-|-|TRBV11-2
CASSRGDAPPDYEQYF
TGTGCCAGCAGCCGAGGTGACGCCCCTCCCGACTACGAGCAGTACTTC
>TRBJ2-6|-|-|TRBV18
CASSPIPPSGANVLTF
TGTGCCAGCTCACCGATACCACCCTCTGGGGCCAACGTCCTGACTTTC
>TRBJ1-2|-|TRBD1|TRBV4-3
CASSRSQQGVQGGYTF
TGCGCCAGCAGCCGATCCCAACAGGGGGTTCAAGGTGGCTACACCTTC
>TRBJ2-7|-|-|TRBV28
CASQGPHSYEQYF
TGTGCCAGCCAAGGGCCACACTCCTACGAGCAGTACTTC
>TRBJ2-1|-|TRBD2|TRBV7-9
CASSRGLAGGYEQFF
TGTGCCAGCAGCCGAGGACTAGCGGGAGGCTATGAGCAGTTCTTC
>TRBJ2-3|once|TRBD2|TRBV10-3
CAIKAGSPDTQYF
TGTGCCATCAAAGCGGGAAGTCCAGATACGCAGTATTTT
>TRBJ2-2|-|-|TRBV6-6
CASSYRRQTNTGELFF
TGTGCCAGCAGTTACCGTAGGCAGACCAACACCGGGGAGCTGTTTTTT
>TRBJ1-1|-|TRBD1|TRBV19
CASSTRGLGEAFF
TGTGCCAGTAGTACCAGGGGGCTTGGTGAAGCTTTCTTT
>TRBJ2-7|once|-|TRBV7-8
CASSSGTAHYEQYF
TGTGCCAGCAGCTCCGGGACTGCTCACTACGAGCAGTACTTC
>TRBJ2-3|-|TRBD2|TRBV2
CASRLAGSTDTQYF
TGTGCCAGCCGACTAGCGGGGAGCACAGATACGCAGTATTTT
>TRBJ2-3|-|TRBD2|TRBV28
CASNPLAGGPGYTDTQYF
TGTGCCAGCAACCCACTAGCGGGAGGGCCGGGATACACAGATACGCAGTATTTT
>TRBJ2-7|-|TRBD1|TRBV28
CASRVTGAGSYEQYF
TGTGCCAGCAGGGTGACAGGGGCAGGCTCCTACGAGCAGTACTTC
>TRBJ2-7|-|-|TRBV11-2
CASSSVAKSSYEQYF
TGTGCCAGCAGCTCAGTAGCGAAAAGCTCCTACGAGCAGTACTTC
>TRBJ2-3|-|TRBD2|TRBV28
CASSLAGVDTQYF
TGTGCCAGCAGTTTAGCGGGAGTTGATACGCAGTATTTT
>TRBJ2-1|-|TRBD1|TRBV6-1
CAGSGTGQYNEQFF
TGTGCCGGCTCCGGGACAGGCCAATACAATGAGCAGTTCTTC